This T cell receptor (beta chain) was documented in a study of blood T cell repertoires in COVID-19. Whole-study context: From the United States, Italy and Spain came samples of acute and convalescent COVID-19. The cDNA or gDNA used as material had been derived from T cells, B-cell-depleted T cells, or PBMCs.

How the authors handled the data: Reference gene primer amplification gave nucleated cell count estimates. Measured with immunoSEQ multiplex PCR; TCRdb has only the in-frame clones, and not every one. The V and J calls and clone size come from that table; D and trimming were worked out from the DNA. The data hold about 310,000 clones, with about 89% observed a single time. This CDR3 region has 15 residues. The junction had 7 bases not matched to a gene; V was cut back by 0 bases and J by 7 bases. Germline CDR1 and CDR2: SGDLS and YYNGEE. Material for sequencing was peripheral blood. The chain links TRBV9 to TRBJ2-1; 7 bases fit TRBD1. The TCR originated in a woman in her forties or fifties who had recovered from COVID-19. The CDR3 here is CASSVGDSQGNEQFF. The CDR3 DNA follows: TGTGCCAGCAGCGTAGGGGACAGTCAGGGAAATGAGCAGTTCTTC. Full variable domain (outside the CDR3, taken from reference TRBV9 and TRBJ2-1): DSGVTQTPKHLITATGQRVTLRCSPRSGDLSVYWYQQSLDQGLQFLIQYYNGEERAKGNILERFSAQQFPDLHSELNLSSLELGDSALYFCASSVGDSQGNEQFFGPGTRLTVL.